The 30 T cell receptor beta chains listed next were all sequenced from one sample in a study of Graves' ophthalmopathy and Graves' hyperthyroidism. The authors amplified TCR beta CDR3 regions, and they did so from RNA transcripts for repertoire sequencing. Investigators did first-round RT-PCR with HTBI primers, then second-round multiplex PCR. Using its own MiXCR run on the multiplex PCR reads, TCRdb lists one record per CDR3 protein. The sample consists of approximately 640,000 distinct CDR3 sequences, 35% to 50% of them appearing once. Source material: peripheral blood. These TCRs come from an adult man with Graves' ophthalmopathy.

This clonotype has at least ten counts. DNA of the CDR3: TGTGCCACCAGTGACCCAAAACCTGACGATCAGCCCCAGCATTTT. Translated, it gives CATSDPKPDDQPQHF. The genes are TRBV24-1 and TRBJ1-5, with no clear D. The ends were cut back, 4 bases at V and 5 bases at J, with 14 bases in the middle. The germline gives CDR1 KGHDR, CDR2 SFDVKD. CDR3 size: 15 residues.

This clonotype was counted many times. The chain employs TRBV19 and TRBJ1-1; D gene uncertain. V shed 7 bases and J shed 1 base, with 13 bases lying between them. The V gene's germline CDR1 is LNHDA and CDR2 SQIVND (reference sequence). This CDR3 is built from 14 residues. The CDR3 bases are TGTGCCAGTACCCATCCTCCGCAGAACACTGAAGCTTTCTTT. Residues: CASTHPPQNTEAFF.

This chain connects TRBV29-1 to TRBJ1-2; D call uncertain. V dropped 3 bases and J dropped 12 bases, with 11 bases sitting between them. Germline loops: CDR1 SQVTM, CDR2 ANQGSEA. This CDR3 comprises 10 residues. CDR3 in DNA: TGCAGCGTTGACTCAGACGGAAACACCTTC. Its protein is CSVDSDGNTF.

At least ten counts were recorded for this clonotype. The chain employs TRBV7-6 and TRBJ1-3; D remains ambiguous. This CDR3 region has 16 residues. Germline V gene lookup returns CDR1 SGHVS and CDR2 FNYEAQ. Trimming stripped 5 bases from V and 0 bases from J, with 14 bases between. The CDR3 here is CASSPSGSTSGNTIYF. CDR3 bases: TGTGCCAGCAGCCCAAGTGGATCTACCTCTGGAAACACCATATATTTT.

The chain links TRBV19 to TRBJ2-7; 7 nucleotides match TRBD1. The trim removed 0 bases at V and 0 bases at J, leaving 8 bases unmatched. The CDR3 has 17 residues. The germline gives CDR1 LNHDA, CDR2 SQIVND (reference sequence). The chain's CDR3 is CASSIEGGTSHSYEQYF. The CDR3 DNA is TGTGCCAGTAGTATAGAAGGGGGCACATCCCACTCCTACGAGCAGTACTTC.

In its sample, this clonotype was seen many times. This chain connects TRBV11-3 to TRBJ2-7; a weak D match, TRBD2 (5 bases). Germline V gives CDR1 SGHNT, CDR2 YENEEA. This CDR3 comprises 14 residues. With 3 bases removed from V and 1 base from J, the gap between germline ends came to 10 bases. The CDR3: CASSFARGSYEQYF. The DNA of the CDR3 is TGTGCCAGCAGCTTCGCTCGGGGATCCTACGAGCAGTACTTC.

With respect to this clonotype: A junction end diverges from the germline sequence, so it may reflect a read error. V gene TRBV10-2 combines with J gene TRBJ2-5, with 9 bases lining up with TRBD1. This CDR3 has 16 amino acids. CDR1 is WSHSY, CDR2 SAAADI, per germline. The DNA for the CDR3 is TGTGCCAGCAGCCCACCGGGACAGGGAGGTGAAAAGACCCAGTACTTC. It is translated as CASSPPGQGGEKTQYF.

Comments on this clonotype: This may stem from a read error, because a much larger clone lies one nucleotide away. CDR3 sequence: CSTRMGGRGATEAFF. The CDR3 nucleotides are TGCAGTACTAGAATGGGGGGGCGAGGGGCCACTGAAGCTTTCTTT. This sequence joins TRBV20-1 and TRBJ1-1; TRBD1 is a possible D gene (6 bases). CDR1 DFQATT and CDR2 SNEGSKA come from the germline V gene (reference sequence). The CDR3 totals 15 residues.

CDR3 residues: CASSELEDPGELFF. In DNA form, the CDR3 reads TGTGCCAGCAGTGAACTTGAGGACCCCGGGGAGCTGTTTTTT. The gene calls are TRBV12-3 or TRBV12-4 and TRBJ2-2; no reliable D call. The CDR3 totals 14 residues. The germline V and J ends were trimmed by 5 bases and 6 bases, with 13 bases remaining between them.

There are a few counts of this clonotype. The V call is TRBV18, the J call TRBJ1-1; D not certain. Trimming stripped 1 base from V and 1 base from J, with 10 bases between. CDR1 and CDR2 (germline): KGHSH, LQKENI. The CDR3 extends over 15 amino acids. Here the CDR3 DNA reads TGTGCCAGCTCACCACAAGGACCGACGAACACTGAAGCTTTCTTT. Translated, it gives CASSPQGPTNTEAFF.

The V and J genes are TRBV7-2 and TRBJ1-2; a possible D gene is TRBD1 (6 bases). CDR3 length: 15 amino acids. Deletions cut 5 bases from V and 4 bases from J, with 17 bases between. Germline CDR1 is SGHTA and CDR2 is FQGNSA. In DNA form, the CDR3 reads TGTGCCAGCAGCCTCGAGACAGGAGGGCTCTATGGCTACACCTTC. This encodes CASSLETGGLYGYTF.

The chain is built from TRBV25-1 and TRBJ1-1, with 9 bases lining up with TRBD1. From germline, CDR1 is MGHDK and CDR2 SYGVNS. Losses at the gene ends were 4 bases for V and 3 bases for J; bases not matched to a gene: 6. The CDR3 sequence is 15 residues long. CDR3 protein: CASSARGDRDTEAFF. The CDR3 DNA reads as TGTGCCAGCAGTGCTAGAGGGGACAGGGACACTGAAGCTTTCTTT.

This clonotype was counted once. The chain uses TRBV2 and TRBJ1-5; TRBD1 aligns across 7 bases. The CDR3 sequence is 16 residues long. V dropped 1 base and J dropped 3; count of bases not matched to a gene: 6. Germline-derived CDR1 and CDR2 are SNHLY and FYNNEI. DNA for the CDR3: TGTGCCAGCAGTGAAGGGCCGACAGGGCTCAATCAGCCCCAGCATTTT. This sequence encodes CASSEGPTGLNQPQHF.

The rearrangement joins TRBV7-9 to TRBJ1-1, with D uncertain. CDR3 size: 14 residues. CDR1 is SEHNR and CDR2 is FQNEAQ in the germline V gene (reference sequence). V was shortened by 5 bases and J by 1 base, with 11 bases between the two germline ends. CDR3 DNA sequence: TGTGCCAGCAGCCGGGCTGCAGCGAACACTGAAGCTTTCTTT. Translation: CASSRAAANTEAFF.

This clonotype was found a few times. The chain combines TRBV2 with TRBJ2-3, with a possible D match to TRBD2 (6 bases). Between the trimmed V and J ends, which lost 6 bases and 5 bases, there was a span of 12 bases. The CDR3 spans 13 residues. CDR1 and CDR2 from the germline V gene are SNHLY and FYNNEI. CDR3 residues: CASSQGGVDTQYF. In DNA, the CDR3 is TGTGCCAGCAGCCAAGGAGGGGTAGATACGCAGTATTTT.

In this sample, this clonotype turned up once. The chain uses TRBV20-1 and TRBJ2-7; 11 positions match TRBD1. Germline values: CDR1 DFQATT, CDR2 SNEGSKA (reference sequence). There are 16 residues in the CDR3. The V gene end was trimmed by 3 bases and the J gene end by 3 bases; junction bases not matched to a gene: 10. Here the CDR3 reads CSASPTDRGRSYEQYF. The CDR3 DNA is TGCAGTGCTAGTCCTACGGACAGGGGGCGCAGCTACGAGCAGTACTTC.

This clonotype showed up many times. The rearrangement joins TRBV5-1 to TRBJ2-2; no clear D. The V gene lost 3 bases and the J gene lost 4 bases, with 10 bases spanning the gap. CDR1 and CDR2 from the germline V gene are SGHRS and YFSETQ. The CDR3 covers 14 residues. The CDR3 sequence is CASSWYASTGELFF. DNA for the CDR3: TGCGCCAGCAGCTGGTACGCTAGCACCGGGGAGCTGTTTTTT.

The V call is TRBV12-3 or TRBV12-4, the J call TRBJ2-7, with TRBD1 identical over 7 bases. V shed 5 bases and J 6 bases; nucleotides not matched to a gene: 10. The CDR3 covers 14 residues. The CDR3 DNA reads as TGTGCCAGCAGTGCTCCGGGACAGTATCTCGAGCAGTACTTC. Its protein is CASSAPGQYLEQYF.

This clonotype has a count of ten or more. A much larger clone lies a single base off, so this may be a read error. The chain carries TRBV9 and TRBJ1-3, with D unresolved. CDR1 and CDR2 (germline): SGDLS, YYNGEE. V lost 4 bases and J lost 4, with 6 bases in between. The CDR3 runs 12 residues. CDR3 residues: CASSPRGNTIYF. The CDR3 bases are TGTGCCAGCAGCCCTAGGGGAAACACCATATATTTT. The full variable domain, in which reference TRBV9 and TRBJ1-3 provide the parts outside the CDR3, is DSGVTQTPKHLITATGQRVTLRCSPRSGDLSVYWYQQSLDQGLQFLIQYYNGEERAKGNILERFSAQQFPDLHSELNLSSLELGDSALYFCASSPRGNTIYFGEGSWLTVV.

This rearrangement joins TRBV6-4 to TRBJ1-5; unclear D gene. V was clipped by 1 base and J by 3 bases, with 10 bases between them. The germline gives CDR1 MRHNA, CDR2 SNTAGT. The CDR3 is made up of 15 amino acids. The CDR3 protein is CASSDWVRSNQPQHF. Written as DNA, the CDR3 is TGTGCCAGCAGTGACTGGGTGCGTTCCAATCAGCCCCAGCATTTT.

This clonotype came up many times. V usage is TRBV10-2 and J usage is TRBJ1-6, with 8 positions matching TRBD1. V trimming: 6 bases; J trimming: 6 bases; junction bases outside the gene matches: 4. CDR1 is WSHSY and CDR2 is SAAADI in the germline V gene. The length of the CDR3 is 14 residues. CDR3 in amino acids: CASRHGQGNSPLHF. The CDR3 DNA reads TGCGCCAGCAGGCACGGACAGGGTAATTCACCCCTCCACTTT.

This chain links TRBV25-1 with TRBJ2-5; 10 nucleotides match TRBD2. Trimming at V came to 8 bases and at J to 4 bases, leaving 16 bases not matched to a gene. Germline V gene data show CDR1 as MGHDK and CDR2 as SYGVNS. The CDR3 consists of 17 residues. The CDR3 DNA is TGTGCCAGCTCAGTGCAGTCAGCGGGAGGGCCTGGAGAGACCCAGTACTTC. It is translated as CASSVQSAGGPGETQYF.

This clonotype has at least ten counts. The CDR3 spells CASSQDRYGYTF. Here the CDR3 DNA reads TGCGCCAGCAGCCAAGATCGGTATGGCTACACCTTC. The chain is built from TRBV4-3 and TRBJ1-2; D is unclear. This CDR3 is 12 amino acids long. Trimming pared 0 bases from V and 5 bases from J, leaving 4 bases between. Germline V gene sequence: CDR1 LGHNA, CDR2 YSLEER.

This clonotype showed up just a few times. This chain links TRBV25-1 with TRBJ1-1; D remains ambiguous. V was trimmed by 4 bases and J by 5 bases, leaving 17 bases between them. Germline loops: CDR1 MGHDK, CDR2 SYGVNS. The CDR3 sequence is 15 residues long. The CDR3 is CASSALPLGTTEAFF. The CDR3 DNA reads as TGTGCCAGCAGTGCTTTACCACTGGGAACAACTGAAGCTTTCTTT. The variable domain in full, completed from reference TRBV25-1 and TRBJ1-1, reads EADIYQTPRYLVIGTGKKITLECSQTMGHDKMYWYQQDPGMELHLIHYSYGVNSTEKGDLSSESTVSRIRTEHFPLTLESARPSHTSQYLCASSALPLGTTEAFFGQGTRLTVV.

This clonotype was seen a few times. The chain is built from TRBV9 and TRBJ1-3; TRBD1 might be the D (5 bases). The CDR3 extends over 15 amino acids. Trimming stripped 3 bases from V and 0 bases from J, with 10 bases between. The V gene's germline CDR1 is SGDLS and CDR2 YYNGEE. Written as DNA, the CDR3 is TGTGCCAGCAGCGGCGGGGGGTACTCTGGAAACACCATATATTTT. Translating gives CASSGGGYSGNTIYF.

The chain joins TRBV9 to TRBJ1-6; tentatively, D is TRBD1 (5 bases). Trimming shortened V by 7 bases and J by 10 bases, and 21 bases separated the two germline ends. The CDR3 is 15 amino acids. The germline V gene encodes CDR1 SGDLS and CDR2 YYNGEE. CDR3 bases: TGTGCCAGCTCACCACTCCCAGGGACGGAATCACCCCTCCACTTT. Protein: CASSPLPGTESPLHF. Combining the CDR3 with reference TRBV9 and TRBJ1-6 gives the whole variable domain DSGVTQTPKHLITATGQRVTLRCSPRSGDLSVYWYQQSLDQGLQFLIQYYNGEERAKGNILERFSAQQFPDLHSELNLSSLELGDSALYFCASSPLPGTESPLHFGNGTRLTVT.

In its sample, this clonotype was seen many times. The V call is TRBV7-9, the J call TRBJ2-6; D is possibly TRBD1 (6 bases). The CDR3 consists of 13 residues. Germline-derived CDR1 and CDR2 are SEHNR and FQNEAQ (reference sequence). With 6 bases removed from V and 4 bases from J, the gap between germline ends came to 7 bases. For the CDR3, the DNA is TGTGCCAGCAGGGGGGCCGGGGCCAACGTCCTGACTTTC. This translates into CASRGAGANVLTF.

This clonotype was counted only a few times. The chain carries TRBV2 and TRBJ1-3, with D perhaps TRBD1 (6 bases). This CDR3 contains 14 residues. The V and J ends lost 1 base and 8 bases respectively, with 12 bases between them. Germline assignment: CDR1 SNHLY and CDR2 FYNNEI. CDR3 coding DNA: TGTGCCAGCAGTGAAGACAGGGTCCGACACACCATATATTTT. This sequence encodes CASSEDRVRHTIYF.

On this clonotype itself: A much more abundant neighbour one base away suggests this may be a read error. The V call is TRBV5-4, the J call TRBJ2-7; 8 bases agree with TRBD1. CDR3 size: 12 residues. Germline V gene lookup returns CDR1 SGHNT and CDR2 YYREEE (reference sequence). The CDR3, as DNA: TGTGCCAGCAGCGCGGGGACAGGCGAGCAGTCCTTC. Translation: CASSAGTGEQSF.

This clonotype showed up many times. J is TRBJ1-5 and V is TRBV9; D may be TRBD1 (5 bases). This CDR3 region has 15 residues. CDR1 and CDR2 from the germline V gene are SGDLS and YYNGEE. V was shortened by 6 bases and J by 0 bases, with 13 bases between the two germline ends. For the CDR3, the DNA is TGTGCCAGCAACCTTCAGGGTCATAGCAATCAGCCCCAGCATTTT. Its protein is CASNLQGHSNQPQHF.